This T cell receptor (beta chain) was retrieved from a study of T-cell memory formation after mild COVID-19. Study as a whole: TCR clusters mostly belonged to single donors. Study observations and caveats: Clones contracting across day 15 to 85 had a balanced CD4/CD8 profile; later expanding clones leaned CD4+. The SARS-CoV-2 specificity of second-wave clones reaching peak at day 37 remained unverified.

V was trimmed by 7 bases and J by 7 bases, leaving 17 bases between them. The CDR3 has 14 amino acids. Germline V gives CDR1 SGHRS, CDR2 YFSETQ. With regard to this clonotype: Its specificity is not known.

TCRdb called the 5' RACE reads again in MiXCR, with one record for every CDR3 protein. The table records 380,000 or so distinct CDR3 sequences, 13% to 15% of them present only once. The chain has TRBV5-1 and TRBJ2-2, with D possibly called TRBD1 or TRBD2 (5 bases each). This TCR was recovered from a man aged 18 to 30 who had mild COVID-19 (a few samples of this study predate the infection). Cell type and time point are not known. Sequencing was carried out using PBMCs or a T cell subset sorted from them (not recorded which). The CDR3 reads CASATVPGSGELFF. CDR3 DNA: TGCGCCAGCGCGACAGTCCCTGGGAGCGGGGAGCTGTTTTTT.